This TCR beta chain derives from a study of blood T cell repertoires in COVID-19. Study details: From T cells, B-cell-depleted T cells, or PBMCs came the material, which was cDNA or gDNA.

Profiled with immunoSEQ multiplex PCR; TCRdb holds only in-frame clones, not every one. The sample records 86,000 or so clones, 90% to 95% being singletons. The CDR3 length is 16 residues. From germline, CDR1 is LGHNA and CDR2 YSLEER. V gave up 1 base and J gave up 3 bases; unmatched junction bases: 5. The chain is built from TRBV4-3 and TRBJ2-7, with 11 bases aligning to TRBD1. Sequenced input: peripheral blood. The clonotype comes from a human donor with active COVID-19. The donor label of this sample is uncertain. The CDR3 sequence: CASSQVAGQGVYEQYF. The CDR3 coding sequence is TGCGCCAGCAGCCAAGTGGCGGGACAGGGGGTCTACGAGCAGTACTTC.